The clone carrying this T cell receptor (beta chain) was observed a handful of times. This specimen belongs to a study of T-cell reconstitution after alpha-beta-depleted transplantation in children. Library preparation (for TCRbeta) was performed with unique molecular identifiers. TCRdb passed the PCR reads through MiXCR, listing each CDR3 protein once. The sample lists roughly 570,000 distinct CDR3 sequences; roughly a quarter were seen once. The CDR3 is 15 residues long. Germline V gene lookup returns CDR1 ENHRY and CDR2 SYGVKD. The V segment lost 0 bases and the J segment 5 bases; nucleotides outside the gene matches: 4.

The V and J genes are TRBV10-3 and TRBJ2-7, with TRBD2 matching 10 bases. This receptor was taken from a boy under two years old with Wiskott-Aldrich syndrome, due to receive a stem cell transplant. Sequenced material: PBMCs, taken before TCRalphabeta/CD19-depleted stem cell transplant. The CDR3 loop reads CAISESAGGPNEQYF. CDR3 DNA: TGTGCCATCAGTGAGTCAGCGGGAGGGCCAAACGAGCAGTACTTC.